The clone carrying this T cell receptor beta chain was seen at least ten times. Its cognate antigen is unknown. After removal of 3 bases from V and 2 bases from J, the junction contained 7 bases not matched to a gene. The germline gives CDR1 GTSNPN, CDR2 SVGIG (reference sequence). The CDR3 loop spans 14 amino acids. Researchers took RNA transcripts and amplified the TCR beta CDR3 regions from them. HTBI primers were used for first-round RT-PCR of the TCR CDR3. Each CDR3 protein is one row after TCRdb ran MiXCR on the multiplex PCR reads. The data show 350,000 to 400,000 distinct CDR3 sequences, under 15% seen once. The data originate from a study of T cells in Graves' hyperthyroidism and ophthalmopathy. Study at large: Before any treatment, at initial diagnosis, peripheral blood was collected.

Graves' hyperthyroidism showing no ophthalmopathy progression within 18 months was considered stable. The PBMCs were sourced from fresh peripheral blood (approximately 9.6 ml). General study points: Most thyroid clonotypes with frequency above 0.001 were detected in blood.

The TCR was taken from a woman aged 25-40 years with Graves' hyperthyroidism. Sample: blood. The J gene is TRBJ2-7, the V gene TRBV30; 7 bases map to TRBD2. This CDR3 reads CAWSPSGAAYEQYF. CDR3 nucleotide sequence: TGTGCCTGGAGCCCTAGCGGAGCAGCCTACGAGCAGTACTTC. Using reference TRBV30 and TRBJ2-7 for the parts outside the CDR3, the full variable domain is SQTIHQWPATLVQPVGSPLSLECTVEGTSNPNLYWYRQAAGRGLQLLFYSVGIGQISSEVPQNLSASRPQDRQFILSSKKLLLSDSGFYLCAWSPSGAAYEQYFGPGTRLTVT.